The 27 T cell receptor beta chains reported below all come from one sample, sequenced in a study of CD8 T cells in Susac syndrome. Random-hexamer reverse transcription was applied to about 0.45 to 1 ug RNA. TCRdb re-derived calls from the immunoSEQ multiplex PCR reads in MiXCR, one entry per CDR3 protein. The sample shows around 150,000 distinct CDR3 sequences, around 95% of them seen only once. Sequencing input: CD4+ T cells from PBMCs. The receptors originated from a human donor with Susac syndrome.

The chain recombines TRBV30 with TRBJ2-7; D gene ambiguous. V lost 1 base and J 2 bases, leaving 6 bases between the germline ends. The germline CDR1 and CDR2 sequences are GTSNPN and SVGIG (reference sequence). This CDR3 is 12 amino acids long. The CDR3 region has the DNA TGTGCCTGGAGTGCGAGCGCCTACGAGCAGTACTTC. This gives the protein CAWSASAYEQYF.

This chain uses TRBV29-1 with TRBJ1-2, with 7 bases lining up with TRBD1. The CDR3 covers 19 residues. Germline V gene data show CDR1 as SQVTM and CDR2 as ANQGSEA. V dropped 6 bases and J dropped 2; count of bases not matched to a gene: 24. The CDR3 DNA reads as TGCAGCGTAGCGGGTGTGATCTCCGACAGGGTAGAGCAAAACTATGGCTACACCTTC. The encoded protein is CSVAGVISDRVEQNYGYTF.

This chain links TRBV29-1 with TRBJ1-2; no firm D call. The ends were cut back, 4 bases at V and 4 bases at J, with 10 bases in the middle. Germline CDR1 and CDR2: SQVTM and ANQGSEA. The CDR3 extends over 12 amino acids. CDR3 residues: CSVVFLAYGYTF. DNA for the CDR3: TGCAGCGTTGTGTTTCTCGCCTATGGCTACACCTTC.

The chain employs TRBV12-3 or TRBV12-4 and TRBJ1-2, with 7 bases identical to TRBD1. CDR3 length: 14 residues. V gave up 1 base and J gave up 4 bases; unmatched junction bases: 3. Written as DNA, the CDR3 is TGTGCCAGCAGTTTAGGTCCAGGGGGCTATGGCTACACCTTC. As protein: CASSLGPGGYGYTF.

The CDR3 region is CSVERFGSLGTQYF. The CDR3 DNA is TGCAGCGTTGAGAGGTTCGGTAGTCTTGGGACCCAGTACTTC. The chain recombines TRBV29-1 with TRBJ2-5; D uncertain. CDR3 length equals 14 residues. Germline assignment: CDR1 SQVTM and CDR2 ANQGSEA. V was shortened by 3 bases and J by 7 bases, with 18 bases between the two germline ends.

The rearrangement joins TRBV7-9 to TRBJ2-5; the D is unclear. The V end was cut by 5 bases, the J end by 5 bases, with 9 bases between. This CDR3 contains 12 residues. Germline CDR1 SEHNR, CDR2 FQNEAQ (reference sequence). DNA for the CDR3: TGTGCCAGCAGCCAGGACGGCGAGACCCAGTACTTC. Translated, it gives CASSQDGETQYF.

The chain carries TRBV10-3 and TRBJ2-5; 9 positions agree with TRBD1. V trimming: 10 bases; J trimming: 5 bases; junction bases outside the gene matches: 8. The germline V gene has CDR1 ENHRY and CDR2 SYGVKD. The CDR3 spans 13 residues. CDR3 DNA sequence: TGTGCCAGCAACAGGGGGCAGGGGGAGACCCAGTACTTC. This codes for CASNRGQGETQYF.

This sequence joins TRBV9 and TRBJ2-1, with D hard to call. CDR1 SGDLS and CDR2 YYNGEE come from the germline V gene. Deletions cut 2 bases from V and 12 bases from J, with 3 bases between. The CDR3 is 9 residues long. CDR3 loop: CASSVLQFF. The DNA of the CDR3 is TGTGCCAGCAGCGTCCTGCAGTTCTTC.

The V and J genes are TRBV6-5 and TRBJ2-2, with TRBD2 as a possible D gene (6 bases). V gave up 5 bases and J gave up 8 bases, with 18 bases separating them. The CDR3 consists of 15 residues. CDR1 MNHEY and CDR2 SVGAGI come from the germline V gene. CDR3: CASSPRRGLKGELFF. The CDR3 nucleotides read TGTGCCAGCAGTCCCCGGAGGGGTCTGAAGGGGGAGCTGTTTTTT.

V usage is TRBV5-6 and J usage is TRBJ2-3; 11 positions match TRBD2. V dropped 0 bases and J dropped 2; count of bases not matched to a gene: 5. Germline V CDR1 and CDR2: SGHDT, YYEEEE. This CDR3 spans 17 amino acids. The CDR3: CASSLELAGGYTDTQYF. For the CDR3, the DNA is TGTGCCAGCAGCTTGGAGCTAGCGGGGGGCTACACAGATACGCAGTATTTT.

The V call is TRBV12-3 or TRBV12-4, the J call TRBJ1-5; 9 nucleotides match TRBD1. The ends lost 6 bases at V and 6 bases at J; junction bases unmatched: 6. This CDR3 region has 14 residues. In DNA form, the CDR3 reads TGTGCCAGCAGCCACACAGGGGGCCGTCAGCCCCAGCATTTT. Residues: CASSHTGGRQPQHF.

The chain has TRBV29-1 and TRBJ2-1; D gene ambiguous. V was cut by 8 bases and J by 14 bases, with 22 bases left in between. Germline assignment: CDR1 SQVTM and CDR2 ANQGSEA. The CDR3 is 12 amino acids. The CDR3 DNA sequence: TGCAGCTTTATGACTCTTATAAGAAGGGAGTTCTTC. It encodes CSFMTLIRREFF.

V and J are TRBV12-3 or TRBV12-4 and TRBJ1-2, with 7 bases matching TRBD1. CDR3 length: 15 residues. J gave up 6 bases and V 5 bases, and 12 bases lay outside the gene matches. Written as DNA, the CDR3 is TGTGCCAGCAGTCCCTCGGACAGGATCGGTGATGGCTACACCTTC. Translated: CASSPSDRIGDGYTF.

V is TRBV21-1 and J is TRBJ2-5. TRBV21-1 corresponds to a pseudogene. CDR3 length: 13 amino acids. The CDR3: CASSITPQETQYF. Written as DNA, the CDR3 is TGTGCCAGCAGCATCACACCACAAGAGACCCAGTACTTC.

This rearrangement joins TRBV3-1 to TRBJ2-3, with 9 bases identical to TRBD2. Germline assignment: CDR1 LGHDT and CDR2 YNNKEL (reference sequence). The CDR3 contains 16 residues. V lost 2 bases, J lost 2 bases, and 5 bases stayed unmatched. CDR3: CASSQYSGGDTDTQYF. Here the CDR3 DNA reads TGTGCCAGCAGCCAATATAGCGGGGGAGACACAGATACGCAGTATTTT.

The genes are TRBV4-3 and TRBJ2-2; the match to TRBD2 covers 7 bases. This CDR3 has 17 residues. The V gene's germline CDR1 is LGHNA and CDR2 YSLEER. The ends lost 1 base at V and 3 bases at J; junction bases unmatched: 8. The CDR3 spells CASSQVGLAVYTGELFF. CDR3 nucleotide sequence: TGCGCCAGCAGCCAAGTAGGTCTAGCGGTTTACACCGGGGAGCTGTTTTTT.

This chain links TRBV20-1 with TRBJ2-3, with TRBD2 identical over 8 bases. The CDR3 contains 16 residues. Per germline, CDR1 DFQATT and CDR2 SNEGSKA (reference sequence). V was pared by 1 base and J by 6 bases, with 12 bases of the junction left unmatched. This CDR3 reads CSARGGDSGGGDTQYF. The CDR3 region has the DNA TGCAGTGCTAGAGGGGGAGACAGCGGGGGCGGGGATACGCAGTATTTT.

The chain employs TRBV27 and TRBJ1-1; D uncertain. There are 13 residues in the CDR3. The V end was cut by 2 bases, the J end by 1 base, with 5 bases between. CDR1 MNHEY and CDR2 SMNVEV come from the germline V gene (reference sequence). This CDR3 is CASSLHRNTEAFF. The CDR3, as DNA: TGTGCCAGCAGTTTACATCGGAACACTGAAGCTTTCTTT.

The chain carries TRBV20-1 and TRBJ1-5; D gene uncertain. Germline V CDR1 and CDR2: DFQATT, SNEGSKA (reference sequence). The CDR3 has 15 residues. V dropped 3 bases and J dropped 2 bases, with 14 bases sitting between them. CDR3 bases: TGCAGTGCTAGCCCCCCCGGGAGCGGCAATCAGCCCCAGCATTTT. Its protein is CSASPPGSGNQPQHF.

V is TRBV29-1 and J is TRBJ1-4; TRBD1 matches 10 bases. V was clipped by 6 bases and J by 5 bases; unmatched bases: 3. Germline V gene lookup returns CDR1 SQVTM and CDR2 ANQGSEA. The length of the CDR3 is 13 residues. CDR3 coding DNA: TGCAGCGTACCGGGACAGGGGAATGAAAAACTGTTTTTT. It is translated as CSVPGQGNEKLFF.

The chain carries TRBV18 and TRBJ2-7, with D maybe TRBD1 (5 bases). Trimming removed 1 base at V and 3 bases at J, with 7 bases between. Per germline, CDR1 KGHSH and CDR2 LQKENI. The length of the CDR3 is 13 residues. CDR3 protein: CASSPQGNYEQYF. The CDR3 nucleotides are TGTGCCAGCTCACCACAGGGGAACTACGAGCAGTACTTC.

This chain uses TRBV29-1 with TRBJ2-5, with TRBD1 identical over 10 bases. Germline CDR1 SQVTM, CDR2 ANQGSEA. After removal of 4 bases from V and 6 bases from J, the junction contained 11 bases not matched to a gene. The CDR3 covers 15 residues. CDR3 sequence (DNA): TGCAGCGTTGTAACGAGGGACAGGGGTATGAAGACCCAGTACTTC. The encoded protein is CSVVTRDRGMKTQYF.

J is TRBJ2-1 and V is TRBV5-4, with D perhaps matching TRBD2 (5 bases). The CDR3 spans 14 residues. Germline V gene data show CDR1 as SGHNT and CDR2 as YYREEE (reference sequence). Trimming left V 0 bases short and J 6 bases short, with 10 bases between. For the CDR3, the DNA is TGTGCCAGCAGCTTGGAGGACCGGGGCAATGAGCAGTTCTTC. Translated: CASSLEDRGNEQFF.

This chain links TRBV6-2 or TRBV6-3 with TRBJ2-6; D remains unclear. CDR1 MNHEY and CDR2 SVGEGT come from the germline V gene. The V end lost 5 bases, the J end lost 1 base, and 9 bases lay between the germline ends. This CDR3 has 15 residues. CDR3 nucleotide sequence: TGTGCCAGCAGTCCACAGATATCTGGGGCCAACGTCCTGACTTTC. Its translation is CASSPQISGANVLTF.

This clonotype is a singleton in its sample. The chain employs TRBV30 and TRBJ2-5; TRBD2 is a possible D gene (5 bases). The CDR3 is made up of 13 amino acids. CDR1 is GTSNPN, CDR2 SVGIG, per germline (reference sequence). The ends were cut back, 3 bases at V and 5 bases at J, with 13 bases in the middle. The CDR3 here is CAWRARGLETQYF. For the CDR3, the DNA is TGTGCCTGGAGAGCTCGGGGTCTGGAGACCCAGTACTTC.

V is TRBV4-3 and J is TRBJ1-5, with a possible D match to TRBD1 (5 bases). Trimming took 4 bases from V and 2 from J, leaving 15 bases between them. CDR3 size: 16 residues. CDR1 and CDR2 (germline): LGHNA, YSLEER. CDR3 coding DNA: TGCGCCAGCAGCCCCCGGGACGGCCATTGCAATCAGCCCCAGCATTTT. This codes for CASSPRDGHCNQPQHF.

This clonotype was seen a single time. The chain has TRBV9 and TRBJ2-7; 8 nucleotides align to TRBD1. The CDR3 sequence is 15 residues long. V was clipped by 0 bases and J by 5 bases; unmatched bases: 7. CDR1 and CDR2 (germline): SGDLS, YYNGEE. The CDR3 DNA reads TGTGCCAGCAGCGTAGCGGACAGGGCACTACACGAGCAGTACTTC. This sequence encodes CASSVADRALHEQYF.